Listed below are T cell receptor beta chains from one sample, sequenced in a study of persistence of HIV-infected CD4 T cells. These receptors have no known antigen. Assay used: immunoSEQ multiplex PCR; TCRdb lists only in-frame clones, some missing. Seen here are roughly 41,000 clones, around 80% observed once, and the top ten hold less than 2%. The sequences come from CD4+ T cells sorted from PBMCs after roughly 18-hour stimulation, collected from a patient who received antiretroviral therapy. Every receptor here comes from an adult man with HIV who was CMV-seropositive. CDR3s include the opening cysteine and the closing phenylalanine or tryptophan. D genes are given only for firm matches. Size is omitted from some rows. Given values are once, few, many or a class for expanded clones.

d_gene: -; abundance: -; j_gene: TRBJ1-6; v_gene: TRBV3-1/TRBV3-2; CDR3nt: TGTGCCAGCAGCCCGTCCGGGAATAATTCACCCCTCCACTTT; CDR3aa: CASSPSGNNSPLHF
d_gene: -; abundance: once; j_gene: TRBJ2-7; v_gene: TRBV19; CDR3nt: TGTGCCAGTAGTTCAGACACCAAGTCCTCCTACGAGCAGTACTTC; CDR3aa: CASSSDTKSSYEQYF
d_gene: -; abundance: -; j_gene: TRBJ1-5; v_gene: TRBV6-5; CDR3nt: TGTGCCAGCGGACACACCAATCAGCCCCAGCATTTT; CDR3aa: CASGHTNQPQHF
d_gene: TRBD1; abundance: -; j_gene: TRBJ1-6; v_gene: TRBV19; CDR3nt: TGTGCCAGTAGGCCGGGGACAGGGTATTCACCCCTCCACTTT; CDR3aa: CASRPGTGYSPLHF
d_gene: -; abundance: -; j_gene: TRBJ1-6; v_gene: TRBV7-3; CDR3nt: TGTGCCAGCAGCTTAGGACAAACGCGCTCACCCCTCCACTTT; CDR3aa: CASSLGQTRSPLHF
d_gene: -; abundance: -; j_gene: TRBJ1-5; v_gene: TRBV6-5; CDR3nt: TGTGCCAGCAGTTACGGGGGCGTCAGCAATCAGCCCCAGCATTTT; CDR3aa: CASSYGGVSNQPQHF
d_gene: -; abundance: -; j_gene: TRBJ2-7; v_gene: TRBV12-3/TRBV12-4; CDR3nt: TGTGCCAGCAGCCACCCCCCGCCCTACGAGCAGTACTTC; CDR3aa: CASSHPPPYEQYF
d_gene: TRBD1; abundance: -; j_gene: TRBJ1-3; v_gene: TRBV15; CDR3nt: TGTGCCACCAGCAAATCCGGGACAGGGGCCTCTGGAAACACCATATATTTT; CDR3aa: CATSKSGTGASGNTIYF
d_gene: TRBD2; abundance: -; j_gene: TRBJ2-7; v_gene: TRBV19; CDR3nt: TGTGCCAGTAGGGCTAGCGGGGGCAGCTCCTACGAGCAGTACTTC; CDR3aa: CASRASGGSSYEQYF
d_gene: TRBD1; abundance: few; j_gene: TRBJ2-2; v_gene: TRBV5-6; CDR3nt: TGTGCCAGCAGCGCCTGGGACAGGACCACCGGGGAGCTGTTTTTT; CDR3aa: CASSAWDRTTGELFF
d_gene: -; abundance: -; j_gene: TRBJ1-5; v_gene: TRBV5-6; CDR3nt: TGTGCCAGCAGCTTGGGAGGAAGGGGCCTCAATCAGCCCCAGCATTTT; CDR3aa: CASSLGGRGLNQPQHF
d_gene: -; abundance: -; j_gene: TRBJ1-2; v_gene: TRBV10-3; CDR3nt: TGTGCCATCAGTGGAGGTACGGGACGTAGCTATGGCTACACCTTC; CDR3aa: CAISGGTGRSYGYTF
d_gene: -; abundance: once; j_gene: TRBJ2-2; v_gene: TRBV21-1; CDR3nt: TGTGCCAGCAGCAAACAAGTGGGGGATTATCGTGACACCGGGGAGCTGTTTTTT; CDR3aa: CASSKQVGDYRDTGELFF
d_gene: -; abundance: -; j_gene: TRBJ1-1; v_gene: TRBV30; CDR3nt: TGTGCCTGGAGTAGGTCAGTGAACACTGAAGCTTTCTTT; CDR3aa: CAWSRSVNTEAFF
d_gene: -; abundance: -; j_gene: TRBJ1-3; v_gene: TRBV18; CDR3nt: TGTGCCAGCTCACCACCGAACCCGAGCTCTGGAAACACCATATATTTT; CDR3aa: CASSPPNPSSGNTIYF
d_gene: -; abundance: -; j_gene: TRBJ2-3; v_gene: TRBV6-1; CDR3nt: TGTGCCAGCAGTGAGGGGATATTAGGAACAGATACGCAGTATTTT; CDR3aa: CASSEGILGTDTQYF
d_gene: TRBD1; abundance: -; j_gene: TRBJ2-2; v_gene: TRBV19; CDR3nt: TGTGCCAGTAGTTACCGGGACAGAGACACCGGGGAGCTGTTTTTT; CDR3aa: CASSYRDRDTGELFF
d_gene: -; abundance: -; j_gene: TRBJ1-5; v_gene: TRBV6-1; CDR3nt: TGTGCCAGCAGTGAAGCAGGTATCGGGGGCACAAGAGCCCAGCATTTT; CDR3aa: CASSEAGIGGTRAQHF
d_gene: TRBD1; abundance: -; j_gene: TRBJ1-1; v_gene: TRBV6-5; CDR3nt: TGTGCCAGCCAGACAGGGGACACTGAAGCTTTCTTT; CDR3aa: CASQTGDTEAFF
d_gene: -; abundance: few; j_gene: TRBJ1-2; v_gene: TRBV5-5; CDR3nt: TGTGCCAGCAGCTTGGGGCAGGGGTTTGGCTACACCTTC; CDR3aa: CASSLGQGFGYTF
d_gene: TRBD1; abundance: -; j_gene: TRBJ2-3; v_gene: TRBV5-4; CDR3nt: TGTGCCAGCAGCTTAGACAGGGGAAATACGCAGTATTTT; CDR3aa: CASSLDRGNTQYF
d_gene: -; abundance: -; j_gene: TRBJ2-7; v_gene: TRBV7-2; CDR3nt: TGTGCCAGCAGCTTAAACGGGGGAACCTACGAGCAGTACTTC; CDR3aa: CASSLNGGTYEQYF
d_gene: -; abundance: once; j_gene: TRBJ2-7; v_gene: TRBV6-5; CDR3nt: TGTGCCAGCAGCCGACCGGGGACGGCATCCTACGAGCAGTACTTC; CDR3aa: CASSRPGTASYEQYF
d_gene: -; abundance: -; j_gene: TRBJ2-3; v_gene: TRBV9; CDR3nt: TGTGCCAGCAGCATACTGGGCGTTGATACGCAGTATTTT; CDR3aa: CASSILGVDTQYF
d_gene: -; abundance: -; j_gene: TRBJ2-1; v_gene: TRBV13; CDR3nt: TGTGCCAGCAGCCCCGGACTAAGATTAAGCAATGAGCAGTTCTTC; CDR3aa: CASSPGLRLSNEQFF
d_gene: TRBD1; abundance: -; j_gene: TRBJ2-2; v_gene: TRBV7-3; CDR3nt: TGTGCCAGCAGCGCCGGGACAGGGTACACCGGGGAGCTGTTTTTT; CDR3aa: CASSAGTGYTGELFF
d_gene: -; abundance: once; j_gene: TRBJ1-2; v_gene: TRBV4-1; CDR3nt: TGCGCCAGCAGCCAAGTAACGGGGACCTTAGGCGGCTACACCTTC; CDR3aa: CASSQVTGTLGGYTF
d_gene: -; abundance: -; j_gene: TRBJ2-1; v_gene: TRBV28; CDR3nt: TGTGCCAGCAGGTGGTCGAGCTCCTACAATGAGCAGTTCTTC; CDR3aa: CASRWSSSYNEQFF
d_gene: TRBD1; abundance: -; j_gene: TRBJ1-3; v_gene: TRBV6-6; CDR3nt: TGTGCCAGCAGTGGGGGACAGGGGGGAAACACCATATATTTT; CDR3aa: CASSGGQGGNTIYF
d_gene: -; abundance: -; j_gene: TRBJ2-2; v_gene: TRBV9; CDR3nt: TGTGCCAGCAGCGTAGCTAGCACTACGAACACCGGGGAGCTGTTTTTT; CDR3aa: CASSVASTTNTGELFF
d_gene: TRBD2; abundance: -; j_gene: TRBJ2-3; v_gene: TRBV9; CDR3nt: TGTGCCAGCAGCCCCTCTAGCGGGGGGTGGGATACGCAGTATTTT; CDR3aa: CASSPSSGGWDTQYF
d_gene: -; abundance: -; j_gene: TRBJ1-3; v_gene: TRBV9; CDR3nt: TGTGCCAGCAGCGTAGGCGGGACTGGAAACACCATATATTTT; CDR3aa: CASSVGGTGNTIYF
d_gene: -; abundance: -; j_gene: TRBJ1-2; v_gene: TRBV5-8; CDR3nt: TGTGCCAGCAGCTTGGGATTCAACTATGGCTACACCTTC; CDR3aa: CASSLGFNYGYTF
d_gene: TRBD1; abundance: once; j_gene: TRBJ2-7; v_gene: TRBV5-1; CDR3nt: TGCGCCAGCAGCCCACAGGGGTACGAGCAGTACTTC; CDR3aa: CASSPQGYEQYF
d_gene: TRBD1; abundance: -; j_gene: TRBJ1-6; v_gene: TRBV10-2; CDR3nt: TGCGCCAGCAGTGTACAGGGGGATAGCTCCTATAATTCACCCCTCCACTTT; CDR3aa: CASSVQGDSSYNSPLHF